This T cell receptor beta chain appears in the sequencing data of a study of T cell changes during pregnancy in multiple sclerosis. The repertoire was sequenced with immunoSEQ multiplex PCR; TCRdb's copy has only in-frame clones and lacks some. The sample has roughly 100,000 clones; about 90% are singletons. CDR3 length: 15 residues. Germline V gene lookup returns CDR1 SGHRS and CDR2 YFSETQ. The ends lost 2 bases at V and 2 bases at J; junction bases unmatched: 3. The sample consisted of peripheral blood, taken before pregnancy. The chain carries TRBV5-1 and TRBJ2-2; 7 bases align to TRBD2. This receptor was obtained from a female donor with multiple sclerosis, enrolled in a pregnancy study. CDR3 protein: CASSLLAGNTGELFF. The CDR3 coding sequence is TGCGCCAGCAGCTTATTAGCGGGTAACACCGGGGAGCTGTTTTTT.